This T cell receptor (beta chain) derives from a study of blood T cells in healthy people across ages. As concerns this clonotype: The antigen is undetermined.

Regarding the study as a whole: Unsorted PBMC input precluded a conclusive naive versus antigen-experienced comparison. There was no known CMV status for donors, so expanded clonotype changes were possibly confounded.

Then a second PCR, running roughly 7 to 11 cycles, was carried out with a sample-barcoded 5' primer and a J-beta primer mix. Sequencing recovered at least 2.5 million CDR3-containing paired-end reads from each sample. TCRdb reprocessed the 5' RACE reads via MiXCR and lists one record per CDR3 protein. The data hold over a million distinct CDR3 sequences, with approximately 59% observed a single time. This CDR3 contains 15 residues. Germline V gene data show CDR1 as LNHNV and CDR2 as YYDKDF (reference sequence). The V gene end was trimmed by 9 bases and the J gene end by 8 bases; junction bases not matched to a gene: 9.

The source is a man between 18 and 35 years old in good health. This chain uses TRBV15 with TRBJ2-1, with TRBD2 matching 14 bases. The sequenced sample consisted of blood. CDR3 loop: CATGRLAGGGHEQFF. Written as DNA, the CDR3 is TGTGCCACGGGCCGACTAGCGGGAGGGGGTCATGAGCAGTTCTTC.